This TCR beta chain is from a study of beta chain features in type 1 diabetes. Expressed TCRB transcripts got sequenced, as all isolated RNA was reverse transcribed. Clones were sequenced by immunoSEQ multiplex PCR, and TCRdb holds only the in-frame ones, with some missing. This table has 200,000 to 250,000 clones, 55% to 70% appearing once. Study results and limitations: A pattern of fewer insertions and more deletions at VDJ junctions was seen in type 1 diabetes patients.

This clone appeared once. Its antigen is currently unknown. The sequencing sample was made of naive CD4+ T cells from blood. This clonotype was sampled from a young man in good health.

This CDR3 reads CASSALTSGAYNEQFF. In nucleotides, the CDR3 is TGTGCCAGCAGCGCGTTGACTAGCGGTGCCTACAATGAGCAGTTCTTC. The chain recombines TRBV7-8 with TRBJ2-1; 9 nucleotides agree with TRBD2. The CDR3 is 16 amino acids. Germline V gene lookup returns CDR1 SGHVS and CDR2 FQNEAQ. Unmatched junction bases numbered 7, after V lost 5 bases and J lost 2 bases.